These 32 T cell receptor beta chains originate from one sample sequenced in a study of spatial heterogeneity in lung cancer. As to time point: blood at routine non-recurrence follow-up after resection. Sequencing covered unsorted whole RNA taken from tumor, nontumor lung or frozen PBMC. One entry per CDR3 protein, called by TCRdb with MiXCR from the 5' RACE reads. Of about 47,000 distinct CDR3 sequences in the sample, roughly 7% were seen once. Sequenced material: PBMCs, taken at follow-up. The source of these receptors is a female donor with early-stage non-small cell lung cancer.

At least ten counts were recorded for this clonotype. The CDR3 DNA follows: TGTGCCACCAGTGACCCGACAGGGGCCGCCAACACCGGGGAGCTGTTTTTT. Protein sequence: CATSDPTGAANTGELFF. J is TRBJ2-2 and V is TRBV24-1; TRBD1 matches at 8 bases. The germline gives CDR1 KGHDR, CDR2 SFDVKD. With 4 bases clipped from V and 2 bases from J, the junction kept 8 bases outside the gene matches. This CDR3 spans 17 amino acids.

The chain recombines TRBV20-1 with TRBJ1-2, with 9 bases aligning to TRBD1. Looked up from germline, CDR1 is DFQATT and CDR2 is SNEGSKA (reference sequence). The CDR3 loop spans 19 amino acids. V was clipped by 5 bases and J by 1 base; unmatched bases: 20. CDR3 DNA: TGCAGTGCTTTCAACCGCGGACACAGGGGGCGAACTGATAACTATGGCTACACCTTC. Translated, it gives CSAFNRGHRGRTDNYGYTF.

The sample holds many counts of this clonotype. The J gene is TRBJ2-7, the V gene TRBV20-1; no reliable D call. CDR3 size: 13 residues. The germline gives CDR1 DFQATT, CDR2 SNEGSKA (reference sequence). V dropped 6 bases and J dropped 0 bases, with 12 bases sitting between them. The CDR3: CSAAGLPSYEQYF. In DNA form, the CDR3 reads TGCAGTGCCGCCGGTTTGCCCTCCTACGAGCAGTACTTC.

This clonotype is medium-sized. The J gene is TRBJ2-1, the V gene TRBV24-1; 7 bases map to TRBD1. The CDR3 contains 12 residues. In germline, CDR1 is KGHDR, CDR2 SFDVKD. V trimming: 4 bases; J trimming: 13 bases; junction bases outside the gene matches: 6. CDR3 amino acids: CATSDYTGAQFF. The CDR3 DNA sequence: TGTGCCACCAGTGACTATACAGGGGCTCAGTTCTTC.

This clonotype has only a few counts. This chain connects TRBV11-2 to TRBJ1-1; D may be TRBD1 (6 bases). V was cut by 1 base and J by 2 bases, with 11 bases left in between. In germline, CDR1 is SGHAT, CDR2 FQNNGV. CDR3 length equals 15 residues. The CDR3 coding sequence is TGTGCCAGCAGCTTAGCGCAGGGGCGTAACACTGAAGCTTTCTTT. This encodes CASSLAQGRNTEAFF.

A few counts support this clonotype. The chain joins TRBV3-1 to TRBJ2-7; D assignment may be TRBD1 or TRBD2 (5 bases each). Trimming pared 1 base from V and 2 bases from J, leaving 6 bases between. CDR3 length: 13 amino acids. CDR1 is LGHDT and CDR2 is YNNKEL in the germline V gene (reference sequence). CDR3 region: CASSQGGTYEQYF. CDR3 bases: TGTGCCAGCAGCCAAGGGGGGACCTACGAGCAGTACTTC.

The CDR3 DNA is TGTGCCAGCAGGGACCTCCGCACAGATACGCAGTATTTT. Its protein is CASRDLRTDTQYF. V usage is TRBV6-1 and J usage is TRBJ2-3, with D hard to call. The CDR3 runs 13 residues. V lost 6 bases and J lost 1, with 8 bases in between. Germline V gene data show CDR1 as MNHNS and CDR2 as SASEGT.

This clonotype was seen ten or more times. The chain couples TRBV7-9 to TRBJ2-3, with D perhaps TRBD2 (6 bases). Between the trimmed V and J ends, which lost 5 bases and 4 bases, there was a span of 13 bases. Germline loops: CDR1 SEHNR, CDR2 FQNEAQ (reference sequence). This CDR3 spans 14 amino acids. Written as DNA, the CDR3 is TGTGCCAGCAGCCCGCCGTCGGGAGCAGATACGCAGTATTTT. Translating gives CASSPPSGADTQYF.

This clonotype showed up many times. The V call is TRBV18, the J call TRBJ1-1; 7 bases are shared with TRBD1. The CDR3 has 13 residues. Germline trimming cut 6 bases from V and 7 bases from J; bases unmatched to any gene: 8. CDR1 and CDR2 from the germline V gene are KGHSH and LQKENI. CDR3 nucleotide sequence: TGTGCCAGCTCGACCGGGACAGATGGTGAAGCTTTCTTT. Protein sequence: CASSTGTDGEAFF.

This clonotype was found many times. The chain employs TRBV6-6 and TRBJ2-3; 7 positions match TRBD2. Trimming took 8 bases from V and 9 from J; bases not matched to a gene: 5. Per germline, CDR1 MNHNY and CDR2 SVGAGI (reference sequence). The CDR3 consists of 11 residues. Here the CDR3 DNA reads TGTGCCAGCGGTGGGGGGGGAACGCAGTATTTT. Amino acids: CASGGGGTQYF.

In this sample, this clonotype turned up many times. The genes are TRBV5-4 and TRBJ1-2, with D perhaps TRBD1 (6 bases). Germline-derived CDR1 and CDR2 are SGHNT and YYREEE (reference sequence). Trimming removed 3 bases at V and 2 bases at J, with 14 bases between. This CDR3 has 15 amino acids. CDR3 sequence reads: CASSSKIDRNYGYTF. Written as DNA, the CDR3 is TGTGCCAGCAGCTCCAAAATCGACAGGAACTATGGCTACACCTTC.

This clonotype was recorded many times. The V and J genes are TRBV28 and TRBJ1-4, with D uncertain. V shed 4 bases and J shed 12 bases, with 12 bases lying between them. The germline CDR1 and CDR2 sequences are MDHEN and SYDVKM. The CDR3 loop spans 12 amino acids. Here the CDR3 DNA reads TGTGCCAGCAGTTATAGCGGGTCTCAACTGTTTTTT. Translated: CASSYSGSQLFF.

This clonotype was picked up many times. The chain carries TRBV24-1 and TRBJ2-3; D tentatively reads TRBD1 or TRBD2 (6 bases each). The CDR3 runs to 19 residues. V lost 3 bases, J lost 2 bases, and 23 bases lay in between. CDR1 is KGHDR and CDR2 is SFDVKD in the germline V gene. CDR3 in DNA: TGTGCCACCAGTGATGCCTTGGAGGGTACAGGGATGAACACAGATACGCAGTATTTT. Amino acid sequence: CATSDALEGTGMNTDTQYF.

This clonotype was seen many times. The rearrangement links TRBV11-2 to TRBJ2-3; D call uncertain. CDR1 and CDR2 from the germline V gene are SGHAT and FQNNGV. This CDR3 spans 13 amino acids. V was shortened by 1 base and J by 2 bases, with 4 bases between the two germline ends. The CDR3 loop is CASSLGNTDTQYF. CDR3 nucleotide sequence: TGTGCCAGCAGCTTAGGAAACACAGATACGCAGTATTTT.

This clonotype was detected ten times or more. The V and J genes are TRBV9 and TRBJ2-2; D is possibly TRBD1 or TRBD2 (6 bases each). CDR1 is SGDLS, CDR2 YYNGEE, per germline. V lost 1 base, J lost 4 bases, and 11 bases lay in between. The CDR3 consists of 15 residues. CDR3 protein: CASSVLGGTTGELFF. The CDR3 DNA reads TGTGCCAGCAGCGTACTAGGGGGGACCACCGGGGAGCTGTTTTTT.

This clonotype was counted at least ten times. The chain couples TRBV20-1 to TRBJ2-1; unclear D gene. Germline lookup yields CDR1 DFQATT and CDR2 SNEGSKA (reference sequence). This CDR3 spans 14 amino acids. Trimming took off 6 bases at V and 0 bases at J, with 12 bases between the two ends. CDR3 DNA: TGCAGTGCCTCAACAAGACGCTCCTACAATGAGCAGTTCTTC. It specifies CSASTRRSYNEQFF.

In its sample, this clonotype was seen a few times. This chain joins TRBV3-1 and TRBJ2-1; 14 nucleotides agree with TRBD2. This CDR3 comprises 15 residues. Germline loops: CDR1 LGHDT, CDR2 YNNKEL (reference sequence). V was clipped by 4 bases and J by 14 bases; unmatched bases: 10. CDR3 protein: CASSRGTSGGTREFF. DNA of the CDR3: TGTGCCAGCAGCCGCGGGACTAGCGGGGGTACAAGGGAGTTCTTC.

This clonotype was recorded many times. This chain connects TRBV6-5 to TRBJ1-6; the D gene is possibly TRBD1 (5 bases). The CDR3 loop spans 18 amino acids. Trimming stripped 0 bases from V and 2 bases from J, with 14 bases between. Germline CDR1 is MNHEY and CDR2 is SVGAGI. The CDR3 nucleotides read TGTGCCAGCAGTTACTCTTATTTGGAGGGGACCTATAATTCACCCCTCCACTTT. This gives the protein CASSYSYLEGTYNSPLHF.

This clonotype was found many times. The chain couples TRBV19 to TRBJ1-2, with a weak D call TRBD1 (5 bases). CDR1 is LNHDA, CDR2 SQIVND, per germline (reference sequence). This CDR3 is 15 amino acids long. The V end was cut by 5 bases, the J end by 2 bases, with 15 bases between. This CDR3 is CASSPRNRNNYGYTF. The DNA of the CDR3 is TGTGCCAGTAGTCCGAGAAACAGGAACAACTATGGCTACACCTTC.

This clonotype was picked up many times. V and J are TRBV18 and TRBJ2-3; 7 bases align to TRBD2. The junction had 6 bases not matched to a gene; V was cut back by 3 bases and J by 6 bases. This CDR3 comprises 14 residues. CDR1 and CDR2 from the germline V gene are KGHSH and LQKENI. The CDR3 region is CASSPQWGGDTQYF. The CDR3 region has the DNA TGTGCCAGCTCACCCCAGTGGGGGGGTGATACGCAGTATTTT.

The chain couples TRBV2 to TRBJ2-5, with D hard to call. The germline V gene encodes CDR1 SNHLY and CDR2 FYNNEI. Trimming removed 7 bases at V and 0 bases at J, with 3 bases between. The CDR3 has 11 amino acids. The CDR3 bases are TGTGCCAGCAAGTACCAAGAGACCCAGTACTTC. This encodes CASKYQETQYF.

In this sample, this clonotype turned up many times. The rearrangement links TRBV5-1 to TRBJ1-1; D uncertain. Per the germline V gene, CDR1 is SGHRS and CDR2 is YFSETQ. The CDR3 is 13 residues long. With 0 bases removed from V and 4 bases from J, the gap between germline ends came to 7 bases. The CDR3 here is CASSLVAATEAFF. CDR3 DNA sequence: TGCGCCAGCAGCTTGGTTGCAGCCACTGAAGCTTTCTTT.

Only a few counts were recorded for this clonotype. The J gene is TRBJ1-1, the V gene TRBV5-1, with D perhaps TRBD1 (5 bases). V shed 4 bases and J shed 7 bases, with 17 bases lying between them. The CDR3 spans 14 residues. The germline V gene encodes CDR1 SGHRS and CDR2 YFSETQ. The CDR3 here is CASSGGPGANEAFF. CDR3 nucleotides: TGCGCCAGCAGCGGGGGACCGGGCGCCAATGAAGCTTTCTTT. Based on the CDR3 plus reference TRBV5-1 and TRBJ1-1, the full variable domain is KAGVTQTPRYLIKTRGQQVTLSCSPISGHRSVSWYQQTPGQGLQFLFEYFSETQRNKGNFPGRFSGRQFSNSRSEMNVSTLELGDSALYLCASSGGPGANEAFFGQGTRLTVV.

This clonotype was detected ten times or more. The rearrangement links TRBV5-1 to TRBJ1-2; 8 nucleotides line up with TRBD1. The CDR3 loop spans 14 amino acids. With 2 bases clipped from V and 2 bases from J, the junction kept 2 bases outside the gene matches. Germline V lookup: CDR1 SGHRS, CDR2 YFSETQ. CDR3 loop: CASSLGTGNYGYTF. CDR3 nucleotide sequence: TGCGCCAGCAGCTTAGGGACAGGAAACTATGGCTACACCTTC.

This clonotype was seen at least ten times. The chain has TRBV2 and TRBJ2-7; 9 positions match TRBD1. V gave up 5 bases and J gave up 6 bases; unmatched junction bases: 8. The CDR3 is made up of 14 amino acids. Per the germline V gene, CDR1 is SNHLY and CDR2 is FYNNEI. CDR3 amino acids: CASSWGQGFSEQYF. CDR3 in DNA: TGTGCCAGCAGTTGGGGACAGGGCTTCTCCGAGCAGTACTTC.

The genes are TRBV3-1 and TRBJ2-5, with 12 bases that match TRBD1. The CDR3 sequence is 17 residues long. J was trimmed by 6 bases and V by 2 bases; bases with no gene match: 10. Germline V gene data show CDR1 as LGHDT and CDR2 as YNNKEL (reference sequence). The CDR3 region is CASSQPTRDRGRQTQYF. In DNA, the CDR3 is TGTGCCAGCAGCCAACCTACCCGGGACAGGGGGCGACAGACCCAGTACTTC.

This chain joins TRBV28 and TRBJ1-4, with D perhaps matching TRBD1 (6 bases). CDR1 and CDR2 (germline): MDHEN, SYDVKM. The CDR3 consists of 15 residues. V shed 1 base and J shed 10 bases, with 16 bases lying between them. The CDR3 is CASSLSGAQVVKLFF. CDR3 sequence (DNA): TGTGCCAGCAGTTTATCGGGGGCGCAAGTAGTAAAACTGTTTTTT.

This clonotype came up a few times. The chain carries TRBV30 and TRBJ1-1, with D unresolved. V gave up 4 bases and J gave up 1 base, with 16 bases separating them. This CDR3 contains 15 residues. The V gene's germline CDR1 is GTSNPN and CDR2 SVGIG (reference sequence). The CDR3 reads CAWTPVNRENTEAFF. CDR3 DNA: TGTGCCTGGACCCCCGTAAACAGAGAGAACACTGAAGCTTTCTTT.

This clonotype was seen ten or more times. The rearrangement links TRBV6-1 to TRBJ2-4, with TRBD2 matching over 9 bases. This CDR3 region has 14 residues. Germline V CDR1 and CDR2: MNHNS, SASEGT. With 7 bases clipped from V and 4 bases from J, the junction kept 5 bases outside the gene matches. Here the CDR3 reads CASIAGASKNIQYF. The CDR3 bases are TGTGCCAGCATAGCGGGGGCCTCTAAAAACATTCAGTACTTC.

The table lists this clonotype with many counts. The V call is TRBV5-1, the J call TRBJ2-3, with TRBD1 as a possible D gene (5 bases). Germline CDR1 SGHRS, CDR2 YFSETQ. V shed 0 bases and J shed 2 bases, with 10 bases lying between them. The CDR3 has 15 amino acids. The CDR3 bases are TGCGCCAGCAGCTTGGGACTGGACAACACAGATACGCAGTATTTT. Its protein is CASSLGLDNTDTQYF.

The chain combines TRBV4-1 with TRBJ1-6; the D gene is possibly TRBD1 (5 bases). V was clipped by 4 bases and J by 9 bases, with 16 bases between them. Germline lookup yields CDR1 MGHRA and CDR2 YSYEKL. The CDR3 sequence is 15 residues long. The DNA for the CDR3 is TGCGCCAGCAGCCGTCCGGCGGACAATTTTTCACCCCTCCACTTT. Translating gives CASSRPADNFSPLHF.

This clonotype occurred many times. Written as DNA, the CDR3 is TGTGCCAGCAGCTTAGGGCTAACCTCTGGAAACACCATATATTTT. It codes for CASSLGLTSGNTIYF. The gene calls are TRBV7-8 and TRBJ1-3; D call uncertain. The length of the CDR3 is 15 residues. CDR1 SGHVS and CDR2 FQNEAQ come from the germline V gene. V was cut by 1 base and J by 0 bases, with 7 bases left in between.